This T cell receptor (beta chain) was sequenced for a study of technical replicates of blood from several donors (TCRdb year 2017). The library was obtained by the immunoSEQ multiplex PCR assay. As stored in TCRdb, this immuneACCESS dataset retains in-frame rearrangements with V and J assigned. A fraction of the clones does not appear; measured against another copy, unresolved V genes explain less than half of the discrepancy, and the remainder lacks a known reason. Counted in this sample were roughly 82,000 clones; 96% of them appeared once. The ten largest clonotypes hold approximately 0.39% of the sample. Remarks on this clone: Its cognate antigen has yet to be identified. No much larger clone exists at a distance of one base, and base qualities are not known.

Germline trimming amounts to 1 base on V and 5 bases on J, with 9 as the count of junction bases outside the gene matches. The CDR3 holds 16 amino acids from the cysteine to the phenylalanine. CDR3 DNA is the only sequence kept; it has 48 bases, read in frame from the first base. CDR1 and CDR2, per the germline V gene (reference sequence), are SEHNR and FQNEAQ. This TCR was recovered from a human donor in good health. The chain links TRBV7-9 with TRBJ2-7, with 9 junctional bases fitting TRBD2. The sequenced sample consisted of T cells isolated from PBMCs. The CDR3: CASSLVVLAGFDEQYF. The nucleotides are TGTGCCAGCAGCTTAGTAGTCCTAGCGGGATTCGACGAGCAGTACTTC.